This note documents a single T cell receptor (beta chain) sequence. V was shortened by 5 bases and J by 2 bases, with 11 bases between the two germline ends. The CDR3 extends over 14 amino acids. In germline, CDR1 is SGHTA, CDR2 FQGTGA. These data belong to a study of OX40 agonist ivuxolimab in advanced cancers. Study-level background: Each patient was given ivuxolimab into a vein every 2 weeks, at 0.01 to 10 mg/kg.

Using immunoSEQ multiplex PCR, the repertoire was profiled, and TCRdb retains in-frame clones only, with some absent. The table shows over 50,000 clones, with roughly 84% occurring only once. The sequence was obtained from an adult with an advanced solid tumor such as melanoma, head and neck, liver or kidney cancer. Sequencing used CD4+ or CD8+ T cells sorted from blood, obtained in a trial of the OX40 agonist ivuxolimab. The chain joins TRBV7-3 to TRBJ2-3; the D gene is possibly TRBD2 (5 bases). The DNA for the CDR3 is TGTGCCAGCAGCCGAGGACTTCACACAGATACGCAGTATTTT. Its translation is CASSRGLHTDTQYF.